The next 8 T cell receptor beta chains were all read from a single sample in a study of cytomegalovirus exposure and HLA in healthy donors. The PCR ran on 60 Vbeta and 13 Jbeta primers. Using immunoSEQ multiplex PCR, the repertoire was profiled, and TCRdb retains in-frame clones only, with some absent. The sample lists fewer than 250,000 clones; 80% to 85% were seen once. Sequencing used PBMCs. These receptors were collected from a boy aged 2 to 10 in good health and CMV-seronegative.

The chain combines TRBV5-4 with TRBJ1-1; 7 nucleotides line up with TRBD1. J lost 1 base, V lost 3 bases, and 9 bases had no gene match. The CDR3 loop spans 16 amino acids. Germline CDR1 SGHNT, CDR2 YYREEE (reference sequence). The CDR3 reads CASSSYNRGGNTEAFF. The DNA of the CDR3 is TGTGCCAGCAGCTCGTATAACAGGGGCGGGAACACTGAAGCTTTCTTT.

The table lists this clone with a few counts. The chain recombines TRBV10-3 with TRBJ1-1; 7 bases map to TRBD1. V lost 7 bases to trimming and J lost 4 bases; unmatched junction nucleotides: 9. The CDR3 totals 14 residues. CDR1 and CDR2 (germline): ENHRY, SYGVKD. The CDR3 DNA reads TGTGCCATCACTTCGACAGGGAAGGGCACTGAAGCTTTCTTT. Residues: CAITSTGKGTEAFF.

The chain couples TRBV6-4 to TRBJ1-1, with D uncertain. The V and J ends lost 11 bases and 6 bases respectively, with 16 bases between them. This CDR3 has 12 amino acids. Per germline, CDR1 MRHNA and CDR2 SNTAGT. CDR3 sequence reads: CAFREGISEAFF. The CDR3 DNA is TGTGCCTTCCGAGAGGGAATTTCTGAAGCTTTCTTT.

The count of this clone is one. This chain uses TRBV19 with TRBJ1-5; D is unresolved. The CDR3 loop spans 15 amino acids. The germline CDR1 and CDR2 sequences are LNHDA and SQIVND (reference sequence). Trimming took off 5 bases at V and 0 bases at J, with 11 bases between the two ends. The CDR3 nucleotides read TGTGCCAGTAGTCTTACAGAAACTAGCAATCAGCCCCAGCATTTT. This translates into CASSLTETSNQPQHF.

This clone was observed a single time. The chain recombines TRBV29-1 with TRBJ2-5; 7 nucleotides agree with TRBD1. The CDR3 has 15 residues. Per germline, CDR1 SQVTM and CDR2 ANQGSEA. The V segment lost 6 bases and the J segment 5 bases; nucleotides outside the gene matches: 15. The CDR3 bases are TGCAGCGTCGCCCGACAGGGAGAATTGAGTGAGACCCAGTACTTC. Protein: CSVARQGELSETQYF. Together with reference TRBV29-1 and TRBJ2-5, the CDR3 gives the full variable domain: SAVISQKPSRDICQRGTSLTIQCQVDSQVTMMFWYRQQPGQSLTLIATANQGSEATYESGFVIDKFPISRPNLTFSTLTVSNMSPEDSSIYLCSVARQGELSETQYFGPGTRLLVL.

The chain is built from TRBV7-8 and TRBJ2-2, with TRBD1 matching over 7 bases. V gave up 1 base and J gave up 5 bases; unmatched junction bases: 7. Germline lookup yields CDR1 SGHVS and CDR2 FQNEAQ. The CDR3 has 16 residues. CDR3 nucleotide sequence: TGTGCCAGCAGCTTAGGCAACAGGGGTTTAACCGGGGAGCTGTTTTTT. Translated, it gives CASSLGNRGLTGELFF. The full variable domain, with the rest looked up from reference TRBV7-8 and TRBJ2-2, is GAGVSQSPRYKVAKRGQDVALRCDPISGHVSLFWYQQALGQGPEFLTYFQNEAQLDKSGLPSDRFFAERPEGSVSTLKIQRTQQEDSAVYLCASSLGNRGLTGELFFGEGSRLTVL.

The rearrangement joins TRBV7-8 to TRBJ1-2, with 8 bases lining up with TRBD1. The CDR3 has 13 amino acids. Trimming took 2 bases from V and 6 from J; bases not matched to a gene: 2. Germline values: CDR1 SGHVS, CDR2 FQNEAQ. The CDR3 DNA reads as TGTGCCAGCAGCTTAACACAGGGGGATGGCTACACCTTC. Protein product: CASSLTQGDGYTF. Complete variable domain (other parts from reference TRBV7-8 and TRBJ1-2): GAGVSQSPRYKVAKRGQDVALRCDPISGHVSLFWYQQALGQGPEFLTYFQNEAQLDKSGLPSDRFFAERPEGSVSTLKIQRTQQEDSAVYLCASSLTQGDGYTFGSGTRLTVV.

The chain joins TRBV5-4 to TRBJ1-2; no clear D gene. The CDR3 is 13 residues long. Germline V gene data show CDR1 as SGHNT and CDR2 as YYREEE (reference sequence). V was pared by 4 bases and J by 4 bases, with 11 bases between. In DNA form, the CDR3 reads TGTGCCAGCAGCGTCAACAAATTCTATGGCTACACCTTC. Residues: CASSVNKFYGYTF.